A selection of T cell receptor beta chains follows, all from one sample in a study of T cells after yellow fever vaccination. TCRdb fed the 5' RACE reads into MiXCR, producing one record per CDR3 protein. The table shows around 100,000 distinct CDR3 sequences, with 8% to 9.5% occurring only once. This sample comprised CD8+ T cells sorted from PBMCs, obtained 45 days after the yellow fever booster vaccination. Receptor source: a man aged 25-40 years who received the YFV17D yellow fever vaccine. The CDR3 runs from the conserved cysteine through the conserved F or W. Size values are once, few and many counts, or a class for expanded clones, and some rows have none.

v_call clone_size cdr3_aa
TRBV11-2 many CASSSWRGKNIQYF
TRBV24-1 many CATSDSRQGQETQYF
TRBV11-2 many CASSLVFLAGDYNEQFF
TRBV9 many CASSVSGGDSDEQFF
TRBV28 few CASTGTASTDTQYF
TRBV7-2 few CASLGGFGEQYF
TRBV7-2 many CASSSGPLEQYF
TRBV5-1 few CASSSGLAGVSGELFF
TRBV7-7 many CASSLAGGRGETQYF
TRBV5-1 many CASSLEGYGYEQYF
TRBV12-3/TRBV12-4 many CASRSYARGISGANVLTF
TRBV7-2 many CASSLDPLVRTEAFF
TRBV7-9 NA CACSSKTGYAGANVLTF
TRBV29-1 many CSVEDPEGQGYEQYF
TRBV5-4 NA CASSLLAGVVQETQYF
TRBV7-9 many CASSFIPTSYNEQFF
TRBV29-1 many CSVASETQYF
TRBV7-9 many CASLQGHINQPQHF
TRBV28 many CASSFLPLAGGSYNEQFF
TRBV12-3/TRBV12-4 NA CASSLELAGHPHEQFF
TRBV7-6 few CASSLPPPLAGDNEQFF
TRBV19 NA CASSITGSGANVLTF
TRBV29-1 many CSVVEGTGELFF
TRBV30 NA CAWTIRGLLSGELFF
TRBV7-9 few CASSLVEQRPGDTQYF
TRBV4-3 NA CASGQEHRISYNSPLHF
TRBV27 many CASSRLASYNEQFF
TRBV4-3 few CASSQWDASIPRNIAWEQYF
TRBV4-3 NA CASGNDSPAGANVLTF